The entry that follows covers one T cell receptor (beta chain) sequence. Measured with immunoSEQ multiplex PCR; TCRdb has only the in-frame clones, and not every one. The table shows fewer than 50,000 clones, with under 85% occurring only once. The sample comes from a study of blood T cell repertoires in COVID-19. Across the study: The study drew acute and convalescent COVID-19 samples from the United States, Italy and Spain. From T cells, B-cell-depleted T cells, or PBMCs came the material, which was cDNA or gDNA.

Germline values: CDR1 SGDLS, CDR2 YYNGEE. V lost 0 bases, J lost 1 base, and 10 bases lay in between. This CDR3 is 16 amino acids long. The sequencing sample was made of peripheral blood. The chain has TRBV9 and TRBJ2-2, with TRBD2 as a possible D gene (6 bases). The clonotype comes from an elderly woman with acute or convalescent COVID-19. The CDR3 DNA follows: TGTGCCAGCAGCGTAGGAATCGGGGGGAACACCGGGGAGCTGTTTTTT. It specifies CASSVGIGGNTGELFF.